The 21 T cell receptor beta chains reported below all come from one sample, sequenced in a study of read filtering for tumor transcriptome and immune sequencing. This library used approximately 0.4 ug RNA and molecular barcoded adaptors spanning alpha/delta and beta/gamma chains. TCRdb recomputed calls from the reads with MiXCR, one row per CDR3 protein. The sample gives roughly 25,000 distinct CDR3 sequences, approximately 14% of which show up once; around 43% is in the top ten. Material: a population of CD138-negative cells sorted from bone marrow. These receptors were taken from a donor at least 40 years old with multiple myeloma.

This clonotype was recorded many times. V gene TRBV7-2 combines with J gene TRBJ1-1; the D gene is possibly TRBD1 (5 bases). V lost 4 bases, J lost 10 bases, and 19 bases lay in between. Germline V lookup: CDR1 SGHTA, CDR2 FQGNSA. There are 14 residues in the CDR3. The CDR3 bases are TGTGCCAGCAGCTCCATTCTTTCCAGGGAGAGAGCTTTCTTT. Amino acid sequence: CASSSILSRERAFF.

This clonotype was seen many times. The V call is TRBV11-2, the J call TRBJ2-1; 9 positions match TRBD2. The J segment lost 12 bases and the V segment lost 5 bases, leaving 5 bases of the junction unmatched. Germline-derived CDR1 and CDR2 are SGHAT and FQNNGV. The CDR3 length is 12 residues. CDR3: CASSRSGSRQFF. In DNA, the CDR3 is TGTGCCAGCAGCCGTAGCGGGAGTAGGCAGTTCTTC.

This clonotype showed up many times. In nucleotides, the CDR3 is TGTGCCATCAGTGAGTCGACTCTGACCCAGCATTTT. This sequence encodes CAISESTLTQHF. The V and J genes are TRBV10-3 and TRBJ1-5; D is unresolved. CDR1 is ENHRY and CDR2 is SYGVKD in the germline V gene. The CDR3 has 12 residues. The V gene lost 0 bases and the J gene lost 11 bases, with 8 bases spanning the gap.

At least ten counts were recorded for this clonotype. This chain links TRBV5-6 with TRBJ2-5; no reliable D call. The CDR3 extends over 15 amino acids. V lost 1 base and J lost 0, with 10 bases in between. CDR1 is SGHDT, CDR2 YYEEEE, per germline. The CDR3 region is CASSLRVFHQETQYF. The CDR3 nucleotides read TGTGCCAGCAGCTTGCGTGTGTTTCACCAAGAGACCCAGTACTTC.

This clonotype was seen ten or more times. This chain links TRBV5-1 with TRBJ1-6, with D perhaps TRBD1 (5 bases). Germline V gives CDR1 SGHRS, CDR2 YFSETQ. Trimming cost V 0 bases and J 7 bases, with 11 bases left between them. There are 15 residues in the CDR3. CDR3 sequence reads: CASSLDGAGNSPLHF. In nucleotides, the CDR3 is TGCGCCAGCAGCTTGGACGGGGCGGGGAATTCACCCCTCCACTTT.

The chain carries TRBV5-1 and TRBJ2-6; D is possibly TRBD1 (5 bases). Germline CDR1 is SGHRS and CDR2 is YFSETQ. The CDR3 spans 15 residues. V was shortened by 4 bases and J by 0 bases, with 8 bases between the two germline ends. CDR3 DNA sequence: TGCGCCAGCAGCATGGACATCTCTGGGGCCAACGTCCTGACTTTC. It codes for CASSMDISGANVLTF.

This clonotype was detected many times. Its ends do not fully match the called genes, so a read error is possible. CDR3 amino acids: CASSLAWDSYKQYF. DNA of the CDR3: TGTGCCAGCAGTTTAGCCTGGGACTCCTACAAGCAGTACTTC. The chain uses TRBV12-3 or TRBV12-4 and TRBJ2-7; possible D gene TRBD2, 6 bases. This CDR3 has 14 residues.

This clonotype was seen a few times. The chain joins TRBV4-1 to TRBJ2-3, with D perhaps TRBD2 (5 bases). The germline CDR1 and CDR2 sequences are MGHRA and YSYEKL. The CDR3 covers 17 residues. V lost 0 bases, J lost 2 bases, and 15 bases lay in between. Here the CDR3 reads CASSQDPPPAATDTQYF. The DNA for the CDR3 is TGCGCCAGCAGCCAAGACCCCCCCCCAGCGGCCACAGATACGCAGTATTTT.

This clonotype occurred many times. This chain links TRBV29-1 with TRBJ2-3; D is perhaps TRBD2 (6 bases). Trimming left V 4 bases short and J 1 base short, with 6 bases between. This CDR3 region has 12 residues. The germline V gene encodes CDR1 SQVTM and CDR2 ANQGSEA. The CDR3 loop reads CSVGGGTDTQYF. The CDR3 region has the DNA TGCAGCGTTGGGGGGGGCACAGATACGCAGTATTTT.

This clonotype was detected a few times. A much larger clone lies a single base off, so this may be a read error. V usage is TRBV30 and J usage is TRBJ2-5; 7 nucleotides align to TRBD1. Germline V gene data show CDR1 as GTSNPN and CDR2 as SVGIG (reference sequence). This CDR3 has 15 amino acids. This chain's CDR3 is CAWSIKPTGKETRYF. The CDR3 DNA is TGTGCCTGGAGTATAAAACCGACAGGGAAAGAGACCCGGTACTTC. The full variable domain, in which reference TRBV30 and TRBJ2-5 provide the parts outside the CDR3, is SQTIHQWPATLVQPVGSPLSLECTVEGTSNPNLYWYRQAAGRGLQLLFYSVGIGQISSEVPQNLSASRPQDRQFILSSKKLLLSDSGFYLCAWSIKPTGKETRYFGPGTRLLVL.

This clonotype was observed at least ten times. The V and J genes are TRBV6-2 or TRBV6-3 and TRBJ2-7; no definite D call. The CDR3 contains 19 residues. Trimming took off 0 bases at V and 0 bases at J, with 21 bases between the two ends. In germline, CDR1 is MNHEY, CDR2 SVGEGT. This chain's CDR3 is CASSYSNTGPAPFSYEQYF. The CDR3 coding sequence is TGTGCCAGCAGTTACTCGAATACGGGCCCGGCACCATTCTCCTACGAGCAGTACTTC.

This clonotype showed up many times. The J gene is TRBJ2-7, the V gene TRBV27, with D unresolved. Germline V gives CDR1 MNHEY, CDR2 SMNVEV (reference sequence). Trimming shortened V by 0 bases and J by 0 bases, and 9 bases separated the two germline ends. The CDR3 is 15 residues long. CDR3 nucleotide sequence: TGTGCCAGCAGTTTATCTCTGACGGACTCCTACGAGCAGTACTTC. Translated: CASSLSLTDSYEQYF.

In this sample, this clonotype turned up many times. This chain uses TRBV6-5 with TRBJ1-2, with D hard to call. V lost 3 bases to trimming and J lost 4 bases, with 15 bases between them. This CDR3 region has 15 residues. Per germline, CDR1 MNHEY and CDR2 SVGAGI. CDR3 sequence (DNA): TGTGCCAGCAGTTATACCACCGGGTCCTTCTATGGCTACACCTTC. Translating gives CASSYTTGSFYGYTF.

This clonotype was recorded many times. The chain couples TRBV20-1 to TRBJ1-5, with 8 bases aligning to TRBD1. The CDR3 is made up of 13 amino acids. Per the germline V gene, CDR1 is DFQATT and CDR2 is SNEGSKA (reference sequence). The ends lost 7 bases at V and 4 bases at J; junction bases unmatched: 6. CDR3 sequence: CSGAGGANQPQHF. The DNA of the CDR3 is TGCAGTGGAGCAGGGGGCGCGAATCAGCCCCAGCATTTT.

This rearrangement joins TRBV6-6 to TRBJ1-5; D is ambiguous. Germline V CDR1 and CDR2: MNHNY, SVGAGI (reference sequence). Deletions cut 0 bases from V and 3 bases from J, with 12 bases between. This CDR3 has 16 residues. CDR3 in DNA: TGTGCCAGCAGTTACTCGAGAGGGTCCGACAATCAGCCCCAGCATTTT. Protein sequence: CASSYSRGSDNQPQHF.

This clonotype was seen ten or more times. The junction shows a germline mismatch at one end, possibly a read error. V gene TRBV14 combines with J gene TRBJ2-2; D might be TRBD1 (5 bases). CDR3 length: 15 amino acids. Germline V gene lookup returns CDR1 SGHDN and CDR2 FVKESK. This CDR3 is CASSQVSGNAGELFF. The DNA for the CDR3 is TGTGCCAGCAGCCAAGTCTCAGGGAACGCCGGGGAGCTGTTTTTT.

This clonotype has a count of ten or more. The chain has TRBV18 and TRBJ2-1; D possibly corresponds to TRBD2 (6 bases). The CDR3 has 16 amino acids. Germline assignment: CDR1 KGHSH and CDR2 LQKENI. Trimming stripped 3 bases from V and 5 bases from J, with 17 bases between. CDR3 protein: CASSPPTLATNNEQFF. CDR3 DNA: TGTGCCAGCTCACCGCCTACCCTAGCGACCAACAATGAGCAGTTCTTC. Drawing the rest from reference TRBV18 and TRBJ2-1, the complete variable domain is NAGVMQNPRHLVRRRGQEARLRCSPMKGHSHVYWYRQLPEEGLKFMVYLQKENIIDESGMPKERFSAEFPKEGPSILRIQQVVRGDSAAYFCASSPPTLATNNEQFFGPGTRLTVL.

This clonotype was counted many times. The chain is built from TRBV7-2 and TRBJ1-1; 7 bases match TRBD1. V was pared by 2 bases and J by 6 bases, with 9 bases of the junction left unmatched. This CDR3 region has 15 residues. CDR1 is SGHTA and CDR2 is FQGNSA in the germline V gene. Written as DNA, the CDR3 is TGTGCCAGCAGCTTAAGAGGGGGCAGGGGACCTGAAGCTTTCTTT. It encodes CASSLRGGRGPEAFF.

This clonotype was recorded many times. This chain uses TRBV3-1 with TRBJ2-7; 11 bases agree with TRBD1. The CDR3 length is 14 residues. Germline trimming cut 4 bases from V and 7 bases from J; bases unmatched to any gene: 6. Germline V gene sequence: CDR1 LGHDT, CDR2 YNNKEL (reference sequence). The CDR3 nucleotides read TGTGCCAGCAGCCCAGGACAGGGGGCGAGGGAGCAGTACTTC. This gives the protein CASSPGQGAREQYF.

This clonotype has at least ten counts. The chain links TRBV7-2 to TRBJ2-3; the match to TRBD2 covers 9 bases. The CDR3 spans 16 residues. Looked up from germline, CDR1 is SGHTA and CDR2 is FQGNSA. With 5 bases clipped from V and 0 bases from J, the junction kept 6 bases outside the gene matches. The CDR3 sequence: CASSHGSGRSTDTQYF. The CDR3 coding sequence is TGTGCCAGCAGCCACGGGAGCGGGAGGAGCACAGATACGCAGTATTTT.

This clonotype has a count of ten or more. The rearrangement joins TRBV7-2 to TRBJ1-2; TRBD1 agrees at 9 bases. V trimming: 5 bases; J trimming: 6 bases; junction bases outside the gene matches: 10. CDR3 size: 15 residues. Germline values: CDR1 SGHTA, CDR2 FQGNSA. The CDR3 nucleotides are TGTGCCAGCAGCCGATTCACAGGGGGCAAGGATGGCTACACCTTC. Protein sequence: CASSRFTGGKDGYTF.